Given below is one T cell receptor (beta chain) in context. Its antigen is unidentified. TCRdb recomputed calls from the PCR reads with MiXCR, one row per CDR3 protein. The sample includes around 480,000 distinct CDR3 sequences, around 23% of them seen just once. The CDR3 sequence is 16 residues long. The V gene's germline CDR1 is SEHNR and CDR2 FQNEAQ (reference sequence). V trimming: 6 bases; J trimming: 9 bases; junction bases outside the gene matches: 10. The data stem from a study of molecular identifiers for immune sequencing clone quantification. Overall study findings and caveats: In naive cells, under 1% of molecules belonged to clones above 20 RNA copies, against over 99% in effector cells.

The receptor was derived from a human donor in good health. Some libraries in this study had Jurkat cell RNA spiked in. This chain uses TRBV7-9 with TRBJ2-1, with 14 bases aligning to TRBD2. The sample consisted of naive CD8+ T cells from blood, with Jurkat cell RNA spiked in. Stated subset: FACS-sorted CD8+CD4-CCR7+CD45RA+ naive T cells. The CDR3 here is CASSPGTSGSSGEQFF. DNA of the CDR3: TGTGCCAGCAGTCCCGGGACTAGCGGGAGTTCGGGTGAGCAGTTCTTC.